Presented here are 10 T cell receptor beta chains from one specimen sequenced in a study of naive and memory T cell subsets. Study-level findings and limits: A few larger clonotypes appeared in naive repertoires, especially CD8, possibly memory cells re-expressing CD45RA.

An equimolar mix of two oligonucleotides served as the beta constant-region primer for TRBC1 and TRBC2. Nested alpha and beta constant-region primers with the SP2 primer drove four PCR rounds on ligated cDNA. One entry per CDR3 protein results from TCRdb running MiXCR on the UMI-ligation and nested PCR reads. The sample lists over 110,000 distinct CDR3 sequences, approximately 20% seen once, with approximately 0.58% in the top ten. No antigen has been assigned to these receptors. Sample: naive CD8+ T cells from blood. The receptors come from a human donor in good health.

This clonotype was picked up a small number of times. This CDR3 reads CAISESGGIREQYF. In DNA form, the CDR3 reads TGTGCCATCAGTGAGTCTGGAGGAATAAGGGAGCAGTACTTC. The V and J genes are TRBV10-3 and TRBJ2-7; D possibly corresponds to TRBD2 (5 bases). The germline gives CDR1 ENHRY, CDR2 SYGVKD. V was shortened by 0 bases and J by 7 bases, with 13 bases between the two germline ends. This CDR3 spans 14 amino acids.

The V and J genes are TRBV6-5 and TRBJ1-1; 7 nucleotides agree with TRBD1. From germline, CDR1 is MNHEY and CDR2 SVGAGI. The CDR3 covers 14 residues. J gave up 2 bases and V 6 bases, and 6 bases lay outside the gene matches. The CDR3 DNA follows: TGTGCCAGCAGAGAGGGGGCCAAAAACACTGAAGCTTTCTTT. It is translated as CASREGAKNTEAFF.

There are a few counts of this clonotype. The chain links TRBV10-3 to TRBJ2-5, with 7 bases matching TRBD2. Looked up from germline, CDR1 is ENHRY and CDR2 is SYGVKD. CDR3 length equals 13 residues. With V trimmed by 6 bases and J by 1 base, 2 bases remained unmatched. This CDR3 is CAIRGTIQETQYF. The CDR3 nucleotides are TGTGCCATCAGAGGGACTATCCAAGAGACCCAGTACTTC.

The chain has TRBV6-5 and TRBJ2-7; D is unclear. This CDR3 has 16 amino acids. Germline V gene lookup returns CDR1 MNHEY and CDR2 SVGAGI. The ends were cut back, 2 bases at V and 3 bases at J, with 17 bases in the middle. CDR3 residues: CASSYKGVPQVYEQYF. CDR3 nucleotide sequence: TGTGCCAGCAGTTACAAGGGCGTGCCGCAGGTCTACGAGCAGTACTTC.

The V call is TRBV28, the J call TRBJ2-7; D remains unclear. Germline CDR1 and CDR2: MDHEN and SYDVKM. The V end was cut by 2 bases, the J end by 2 bases, with 10 bases between. This CDR3 has 14 amino acids. The chain's CDR3 is CASSLKSGTYEQYF. The CDR3 coding sequence is TGTGCCAGCAGTTTAAAGTCGGGTACCTACGAGCAGTACTTC.

The chain couples TRBV20-1 to TRBJ2-3, with D perhaps TRBD2 (5 bases). CDR3 length equals 12 residues. V lost 6 bases, J lost 11 bases, and 18 bases lay in between. Germline lookup yields CDR1 DFQATT and CDR2 SNEGSKA (reference sequence). CDR3 DNA: TGCAGTGCGAGGGAGCCCCTGGTTGGGCAGTATTTT. Translation: CSAREPLVGQYF.

This clonotype appeared many times. The chain links TRBV29-1 to TRBJ1-1, with D perhaps matching TRBD1 (5 bases). From germline, CDR1 is SQVTM and CDR2 ANQGSEA. With 5 bases removed from V and 0 bases from J, the gap between germline ends came to 7 bases. This CDR3 is built from 12 residues. For the CDR3, the DNA is TGCAGCGTTCAGACAGTGAACACTGAAGCTTTCTTT. Its translation is CSVQTVNTEAFF.

This clonotype came up a few times. The chain links TRBV20-1 to TRBJ1-5; 8 bases fit TRBD1. Trimming cost V 4 bases and J 6 bases; bases outside gene matches: 5. Germline V gene sequence: CDR1 DFQATT, CDR2 SNEGSKA (reference sequence). The CDR3 contains 13 residues. CDR3 bases: TGCAGTGCTACACAGGGGGTGGGTCAGCCCCAGCATTTT. Protein product: CSATQGVGQPQHF.

This chain uses TRBV2 with TRBJ2-3; D is perhaps TRBD1 or TRBD2 (5 bases each). This CDR3 contains 15 residues. Per germline, CDR1 SNHLY and CDR2 FYNNEI. The V gene lost 7 bases and the J gene lost 3 bases, with 17 bases spanning the gap. The CDR3 spells CASTPERGRTDTQYF. The CDR3 nucleotides read TGTGCCAGCACCCCGGAGAGGGGAAGAACAGATACGCAGTATTTT.

This clonotype was observed a handful of times. The V gene is TRBV29-1, the J gene TRBJ2-1, with 7 nucleotides matching TRBD2. V lost 4 bases and J lost 5; bases outside the gene matches: 8. The germline gives CDR1 SQVTM, CDR2 ANQGSEA. The CDR3 runs to 14 residues. The DNA for the CDR3 is TGCAGCGTTGGACCGGGACTAAGAGACAATGAGCAGTTCTTC. It translates to CSVGPGLRDNEQFF.